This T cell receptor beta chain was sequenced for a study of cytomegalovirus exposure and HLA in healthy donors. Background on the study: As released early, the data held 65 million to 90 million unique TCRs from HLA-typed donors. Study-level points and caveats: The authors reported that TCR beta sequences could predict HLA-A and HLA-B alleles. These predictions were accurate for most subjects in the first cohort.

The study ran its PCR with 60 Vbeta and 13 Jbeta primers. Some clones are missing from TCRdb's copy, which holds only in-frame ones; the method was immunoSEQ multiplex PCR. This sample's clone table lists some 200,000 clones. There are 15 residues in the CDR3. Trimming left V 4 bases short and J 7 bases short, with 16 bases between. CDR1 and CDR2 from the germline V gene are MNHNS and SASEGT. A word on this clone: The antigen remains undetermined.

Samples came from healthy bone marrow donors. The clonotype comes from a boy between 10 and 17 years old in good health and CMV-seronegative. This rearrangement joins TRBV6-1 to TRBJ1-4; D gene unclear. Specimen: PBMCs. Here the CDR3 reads CASSGPGFQSEKLFF. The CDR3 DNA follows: TGTGCCAGCAGTGGCCCGGGATTCCAAAGTGAAAAACTGTTTTTT.